Below, one T cell receptor beta chain is given with its context. This record comes from a study of shared clonotypes between healthy human individuals. This table comes from immunoSEQ multiplex PCR, and its TCRdb copy is limited to in-frame clones, with some not included. The sample contains some 900,000 clones, more than 75% of which appear only once. Germline V lookup: CDR1 SGHTA, CDR2 FQGNSA. V lost 2 bases to trimming and J lost 6 bases; unmatched junction nucleotides: 6. The CDR3 spans 14 residues. The sequence derives from a man in his late teens or twenties in good health. The source material was memory CD4+ T cells sorted from blood. Stated subset: CD45RA-negative fraction. This rearrangement joins TRBV7-2 to TRBJ1-2; 7 nucleotides align to TRBD1. This CDR3 is CASSLMADRDGYTF. The CDR3 DNA sequence: TGTGCCAGCAGCTTAATGGCCGACAGGGATGGCTACACCTTC.